This T cell receptor beta chain was identified in a study of shared clonotypes between healthy human individuals. As for the study in general: Three plates each covered CD4 naive and memory; CD8 naive two, CD8 memory one.

CDR3 size: 15 residues. CDR1 is MNHEY, CDR2 SVGAGI, per germline. V was trimmed by 6 bases and J by 4 bases, leaving 15 bases between them. DNA at approximately 200 ng, roughly 27,000 T cell genomes, went into sorted-subset replicate PCRs. The table came from immunoSEQ multiplex PCR; TCRdb's copy has only in-frame clones and leaves some out. The sample lists millions of clones; 93% were seen once. The receptor's source is a man between 18 and 35 years old in good health. Some clones in this sample may be carry-over from other donors' samples. Source material: naive CD4+ T cells from PBMCs. Subset described: CD45RA+ positively selected. The chain has TRBV6-5 and TRBJ1-4, with D possibly matching TRBD1 (6 bases). The CDR3: CASSTQGYSNEKLFF. The DNA for the CDR3 is TGTGCCAGCAGCACCCAGGGGTATAGTAATGAAAAACTGTTTTTT.